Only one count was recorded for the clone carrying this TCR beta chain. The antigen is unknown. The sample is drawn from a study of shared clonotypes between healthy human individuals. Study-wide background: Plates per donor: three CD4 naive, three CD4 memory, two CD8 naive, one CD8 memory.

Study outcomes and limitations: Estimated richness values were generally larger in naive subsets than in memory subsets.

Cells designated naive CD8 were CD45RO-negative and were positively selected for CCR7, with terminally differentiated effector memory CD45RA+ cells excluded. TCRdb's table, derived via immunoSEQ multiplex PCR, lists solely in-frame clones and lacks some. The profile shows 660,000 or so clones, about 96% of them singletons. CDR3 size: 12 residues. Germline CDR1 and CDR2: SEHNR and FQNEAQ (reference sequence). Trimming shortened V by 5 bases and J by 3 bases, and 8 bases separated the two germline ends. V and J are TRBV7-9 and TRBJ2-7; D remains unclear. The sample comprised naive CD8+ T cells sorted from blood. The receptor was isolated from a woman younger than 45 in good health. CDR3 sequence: CASSASGYEQYF. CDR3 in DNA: TGTGCCAGCAGCGCCTCGGGCTACGAGCAGTACTTC.